The clone carrying this T cell receptor (beta chain) was counted a single time. Its antigen is as yet unknown. The germline V gene encodes CDR1 MNHNS and CDR2 SASEGT. J was trimmed by 3 bases and V by 4 bases; bases with no gene match: 6. There are 15 residues in the CDR3. This record comes from a study of cytomegalovirus exposure and HLA in healthy donors. Primers: 60 Vbeta forward and 13 Jbeta reverse. Profiled with immunoSEQ multiplex PCR; TCRdb holds only in-frame clones, not every one. The data show 60,000 or so clones, about 72% seen once. Findings and caveats of the study: Per published reports, the classifier diagnosed cytomegalovirus status with high specificity and sensitivity.

The receptor's source is a woman aged 40 to 50 in good health and CMV-seropositive. The sequencing input was PBMCs. V is TRBV6-1 and J is TRBJ2-1, with 7 nucleotides matching TRBD1. In nucleotides, the CDR3 is TGTGCCAGCAGTGTGGGGGACAGTTACTACAATGAGCAGTTCTTC. This codes for CASSVGDSYYNEQFF.